The entry below gives a single TCR beta chain sequence along with its context. Its antigen remains unknown. Using immunoSEQ multiplex PCR, the repertoire was profiled, and TCRdb retains in-frame clones only, with some absent. The sample records about 56,000 clones, 83% being singletons. The CDR3 loop spans 13 amino acids. V was pared by 4 bases and J by 7 bases, with 13 bases between. Germline CDR1 SGHTA, CDR2 FQGNSA. This sample is part of a study of OX40 agonist ivuxolimab in advanced cancers. The overall study: As their treatment, patients were administered ivuxolimab, an agonistic anti-OX40 (CD134) antibody. With a range of roughly 20 to 79, age averaged about 58 years, and 65% to 85% were male. General study findings and limits: The CD4+ and CD8+ T cells in the blood had expanded clonally by week 6 at 0.1 to 3.0 mg/kg.

This TCR derives from an adult with an advanced solid tumor such as melanoma, head and neck, liver or kidney cancer. This material consisted of CD4+ or CD8+ T cells sorted from blood, taken in a trial of the OX40 agonist ivuxolimab. The gene calls are TRBV7-2 and TRBJ1-2, with a possible D match to TRBD1 (6 bases). In DNA, the CDR3 is TGTGCCAGCAGCTGGAACAGGGAAGGTGGCTACACCTTC. It translates to CASSWNREGGYTF.